The 9 T cell receptor beta chains given below trace back to one sample, sequenced in a study of control samples from healthy donors and cancer patients. Profiled with immunoSEQ multiplex PCR; TCRdb holds only in-frame clones, not every one. The table has roughly 74,000 clones, roughly 93% seen once. The specimen sequenced was blood. Receptors were obtained from a woman aged 18-29 years in good health.

This sequence joins TRBV25-1 and TRBJ2-2; 10 bases line up with TRBD2. This CDR3 is built from 14 residues. The ends lost 7 bases at V and 3 bases at J; junction bases unmatched: 2. Germline lookup yields CDR1 MGHDK and CDR2 SYGVNS. The CDR3 coding sequence is TGTGCCAGCACCGGGACTAGCGACACCGGGGAGCTGTTTTTT. The encoded protein is CASTGTSDTGELFF. Variable domain in full (rest from reference TRBV25-1 and TRBJ2-2): EADIYQTPRYLVIGTGKKITLECSQTMGHDKMYWYQQDPGMELHLIHYSYGVNSTEKGDLSSESTVSRIRTEHFPLTLESARPSHTSQYLCASTGTSDTGELFFGEGSRLTVL.

The rearrangement joins TRBV2 to TRBJ2-5; D is unclear. V was shortened by 3 bases and J by 2 bases, with 10 bases between the two germline ends. CDR1 and CDR2 (germline): SNHLY, FYNNEI. This CDR3 comprises 14 residues. The CDR3: CASSELGNQETQYF. CDR3 DNA sequence: TGTGCCAGCAGTGAGTTGGGTAATCAAGAGACCCAGTACTTC. The full variable domain, with the rest looked up from reference TRBV2 and TRBJ2-5, is EPEVTQTPSHQVTQMGQEVILRCVPISNHLYFYWYRQILGQKVEFLVSFYNNEISEKSEIFDDQFSVERPDGSNFTLKIRSTKLEDSAMYFCASSELGNQETQYFGPGTRLLVL.

This rearrangement joins TRBV27 to TRBJ1-4, with D possibly matching TRBD1 (5 bases). Germline-derived CDR1 and CDR2 are MNHEY and SMNVEV (reference sequence). V shed 3 bases and J shed 8 bases, with 13 bases lying between them. The CDR3 is 14 residues long. DNA of the CDR3: TGTGCCAGCAGTTTTGGGGCGGGGAAAGAAAAACTGTTTTTT. It is translated as CASSFGAGKEKLFF.

The rearrangement links TRBV14 to TRBJ1-1; the D is unclear. V was pared by 2 bases and J by 5 bases, with 12 bases between. The V gene's germline CDR1 is SGHDN and CDR2 FVKESK. The CDR3 totals 14 residues. CDR3 sequence reads: CASSQNLDWTEAFF. The DNA of the CDR3 is TGTGCCAGCAGCCAAAACTTGGATTGGACTGAAGCTTTCTTT.

The chain has TRBV28 and TRBJ1-2; no firm D call. The CDR3 runs 13 residues. The V gene lost 6 bases and the J gene lost 5 bases, with 13 bases spanning the gap. The V gene's germline CDR1 is MDHEN and CDR2 SYDVKM. CDR3: CASSTPGVYGYTF. CDR3 in DNA: TGTGCCAGCAGCACCCCTGGTGTTTATGGCTACACCTTC.

V gene TRBV28 combines with J gene TRBJ1-2, with D unresolved. Germline lookup yields CDR1 MDHEN and CDR2 SYDVKM. The CDR3 contains 13 residues. V lost 5 bases and J lost 2, with 9 bases in between. CDR3 coding DNA: TGTGCCAGCAGTCCCCCTGGGAACTATGGCTACACCTTC. This gives the protein CASSPPGNYGYTF.

The CDR3 DNA sequence: TGTGCCAGCAGCCCCACCGGGACATTCCACTCTGGGGCCAACGTCCTGACTTTC. Protein product: CASSPTGTFHSGANVLTF. V gene TRBV3-1 (or the pseudogene TRBV3-2) combines with J gene TRBJ2-6; a weak D match, TRBD1 (6 bases). Trimming removed 4 bases from V and 0 bases from J, with 16 bases in between. Germline V gene lookup returns CDR1 LGHDT and CDR2 YNNKEL (reference sequence). The CDR3 sequence is 18 residues long.

The chain combines TRBV4-2 with TRBJ1-2; D is unresolved. The germline V and J ends were trimmed by 0 bases and 1 base, with 6 bases remaining between them. This CDR3 is 14 amino acids long. Germline-derived CDR1 and CDR2 are LGHNA and YNFKEQ. The CDR3 loop is CASSQDMNNYGYTF. The CDR3 DNA is TGTGCCAGCAGCCAAGATATGAATAACTATGGCTACACCTTC.

The chain couples TRBV11-2 to TRBJ1-1; D not resolved. Germline CDR1 reads SGHAT; CDR2 reads FQNNGV. Trimming cost V 4 bases and J 1 base, with 13 bases left between them. The CDR3 runs to 15 residues. CDR3 residues: CASSSTMRTNTEAFF. The DNA for the CDR3 is TGTGCCAGCAGCTCTACGATGAGAACGAACACTGAAGCTTTCTTT.